This TCR beta chain was found in a study of cytomegalovirus exposure and HLA in healthy donors. The PCR employed 60 Vbeta primers together with 13 Jbeta primers. Here immunoSEQ multiplex PCR was the method, and the copy in TCRdb shows in-frame clones only, minus some. The table has 120,000 or so clones, roughly 78% seen once. CDR3 length: 14 residues. In germline, CDR1 is SGHNT, CDR2 YYREEE (reference sequence). The J segment lost 1 base and the V segment lost 2 bases, leaving 2 bases of the junction unmatched. What was sequenced was PBMCs. The chain carries TRBV5-4 and TRBJ2-5; the match to TRBD2 covers 7 bases. The receptor was derived from a man under 40 in good health and CMV-seropositive. DNA of the CDR3: TGTGCCAGCAGCTTAGGACTAGGCCAAGAGACCCAGTACTTC. This gives the protein CASSLGLGQETQYF.